Below, one T cell receptor beta chain is given with its context. Its target is not known. A junction boundary mismatches the germline segment, possibly from a read error. This sample was taken from a study of Graves' ophthalmopathy and Graves' hyperthyroidism. General study findings and limits: In blood, most expanded thyroid clonotypes above 0.001 frequency were also detected.

The CDR3 contains 13 residues. Transcripts of RNA were the source for amplifying TCR beta CDR3 regions. HTBI-primed first-round RT-PCR preceded second-round multiplex PCR. A single record per CDR3 protein comes from TCRdb applying MiXCR to the multiplex PCR reads. The table records around 1.1 million distinct CDR3 sequences, roughly 35% of them present only once. Among the exclusions were patients with other autoimmune diseases, uncontrolled infections, pregnancy or lactation. Orbital computed tomography, thyroid ultrasound, TRAb, serum thyroxine and clinical symptoms formed the basis of diagnosis. V is TRBV12-3 or TRBV12-4 and J is TRBJ1-3, with TRBD1 matching over 7 bases. The receptor's source is an adult man with Graves' hyperthyroidism. Sequencing input: peripheral blood or thyroid tissue (not recorded which). The CDR3 DNA is TGTGCCAGCAAAACAGGGGCGGGAACCACCATATATTTT. This encodes CASKTGAGTTIYF.